This T cell receptor beta chain derives from a study of cytomegalovirus exposure and HLA in healthy donors. The CDR3 consists of 13 residues. V was trimmed by 6 bases and J by 7 bases, leaving 12 bases between them. Germline assignment: CDR1 MNHNS and CDR2 SASEGT. The data were produced by immunoSEQ multiplex PCR, yet TCRdb's version contains in-frame clones alone and is incomplete. The repertoire holds more than 300,000 clones, with approximately 90% as singletons. Sequences were obtained from PBMCs. This chain connects TRBV6-1 to TRBJ2-2, with a tentative D call TRBD2 (5 bases). This TCR came from a woman in her late teens or twenties in good health and CMV-seronegative. The CDR3 DNA is TGTGCCAGCAGAGCAGAGGGCGACGGGGAGCTGTTTTTT. It translates to CASRAEGDGELFF.